A single sample is the source of the 14 T cell receptor beta chains below, sequenced in a study of OX40 agonist ivuxolimab in advanced cancers. This table comes from immunoSEQ multiplex PCR, and its TCRdb copy is limited to in-frame clones, with some not included. The data hold roughly 71,000 clones, with around 83% observed a single time. The material sequenced was CD4+ or CD8+ T cells sorted from blood, taken in a trial of the OX40 agonist ivuxolimab. The receptors were gathered from an adult with an advanced solid tumor such as melanoma, head and neck, liver or kidney cancer.

The CDR3 sequence is CASSPQVDSPLHF. CDR3 in DNA: TGTGCCAGCTCACCACAAGTCGATTCACCCCTCCACTTT. The J gene is TRBJ1-6, the V gene TRBV18; no reliable D call. The length of the CDR3 is 13 residues. CDR1 is KGHSH and CDR2 is LQKENI in the germline V gene. Deletions cut 1 base from V and 8 bases from J, with 6 bases between.

On this clone itself: At one boundary the junction diverges from the germline segment, which might be a read error. This rearrangement joins TRBV15 to TRBJ2-5, with no clear D. The CDR3 covers 13 residues. Per the germline V gene, CDR1 is LNHNV and CDR2 is YYDKDF (reference sequence). DNA for the CDR3: TGTGCCACCAGCGGAGATCGAGGAGAGACCCAGTACTTC. Translated: CATSGDRGETQYF.

V is TRBV7-2 and J is TRBJ1-5, with 7 positions matching TRBD1. The length of the CDR3 is 13 residues. J lost 5 bases, V lost 3 bases, and 1 base had no gene match. Germline V gene lookup returns CDR1 SGHTA and CDR2 FQGNSA. CDR3 in DNA: TGTGCCAGCAGCTTCCAGGGGGATCAGCCCCAGCATTTT. Translating it yields CASSFQGDQPQHF.

The rearrangement joins TRBV5-1 to TRBJ1-5; tentative D call: TRBD1 (6 bases). The CDR3 length is 15 residues. Per the germline V gene, CDR1 is SGHRS and CDR2 is YFSETQ. Trimming took off 0 bases at V and 7 bases at J, with 14 bases between the two ends. The CDR3 nucleotides are TGCGCCAGCAGCTTGGTGTCAGGGGTGGGGCAGCCCCAGCATTTT. Translation: CASSLVSGVGQPQHF.

This chain links TRBV30 with TRBJ2-7; perhaps TRBD1 as D (6 bases). The germline V gene has CDR1 GTSNPN and CDR2 SVGIG (reference sequence). The CDR3 has 17 amino acids. Trimming removed 0 bases at V and 4 bases at J, with 22 bases between. The CDR3: CAWSVPRTAVFGYEQYF. The CDR3 bases are TGTGCCTGGAGTGTACCCAGGACAGCTGTTTTTGGATACGAGCAGTACTTC.

This clone turned up a few times. The chain links TRBV28 to TRBJ1-5; D is unresolved. Germline V gene data show CDR1 as MDHEN and CDR2 as SYDVKM. This CDR3 has 14 residues. The V gene lost 5 bases and the J gene lost 3 bases, with 11 bases spanning the gap. The CDR3 sequence is CASSPHSTNQPQHF. The CDR3 DNA follows: TGTGCCAGCAGTCCCCACAGTACCAATCAGCCCCAGCATTTT.

This rearrangement joins TRBV25-1 to TRBJ1-1; D is unclear. Germline V gives CDR1 MGHDK, CDR2 SYGVNS. Trimming cost V 2 bases and J 8 bases, with 6 bases left between them. This CDR3 has 11 residues. The CDR3 loop is CASSEGLEAFF. CDR3 DNA: TGTGCCAGCAGTGAAGGATTGGAAGCTTTCTTT. Supplemented by reference TRBV25-1 and TRBJ1-1, the full variable domain reads EADIYQTPRYLVIGTGKKITLECSQTMGHDKMYWYQQDPGMELHLIHYSYGVNSTEKGDLSSESTVSRIRTEHFPLTLESARPSHTSQYLCASSEGLEAFFGQGTRLTVV.

The rearrangement joins TRBV11-2 to TRBJ2-5; no reliable D call. Germline assignment: CDR1 SGHAT and CDR2 FQNNGV. Trimming shortened V by 5 bases and J by 4 bases, and 8 bases separated the two germline ends. The CDR3 is 12 amino acids. The CDR3 sequence: CASSPVPETQYF. CDR3 nucleotides: TGTGCCAGCAGCCCTGTTCCAGAGACCCAGTACTTC.

This clone was observed a handful of times. The chain recombines TRBV5-1 with TRBJ2-1; D uncertain. Trimming cost V 0 bases and J 0 bases, with 13 bases left between them. The CDR3 spans 17 residues. Germline assignment: CDR1 SGHRS and CDR2 YFSETQ. Here the CDR3 DNA reads TGCGCCAGCAGCTTGGAAATCCCCCCGAGCTCCTACAATGAGCAGTTCTTC. It yields the protein CASSLEIPPSSYNEQFF.

This clone was detected once. The chain uses TRBV18 and TRBJ2-7; D is tentatively TRBD1 or TRBD2 (6 bases each). Germline CDR1 is KGHSH and CDR2 is LQKENI. V lost 2 bases to trimming and J lost 4 bases, with 12 bases between them. The CDR3 extends over 14 amino acids. For the CDR3, the DNA is TGTGCCAGCTCACCAAGAGGGGGGTCATACGAGCAGTACTTC. Encoded protein: CASSPRGGSYEQYF. Together with reference TRBV18 and TRBJ2-7, the CDR3 gives the full variable domain: NAGVMQNPRHLVRRRGQEARLRCSPMKGHSHVYWYRQLPEEGLKFMVYLQKENIIDESGMPKERFSAEFPKEGPSILRIQQVVRGDSAAYFCASSPRGGSYEQYFGPGTRLTVT.

This chain uses TRBV7-2 with TRBJ2-1; 9 nucleotides align to TRBD2. Per the germline V gene, CDR1 is SGHTA and CDR2 is FQGNSA. Losses at the gene ends were 1 base for V and 10 bases for J; bases not matched to a gene: 2. The CDR3 extends over 13 amino acids. The CDR3 DNA is TGTGCCAGCAGCTTAGGCCTAGCGGGGGAGCAGTTCTTC. Its protein product is CASSLGLAGEQFF.

The count of this clone is one. V and J are TRBV13 and TRBJ1-1; a possible D gene is TRBD1 (5 bases). Germline CDR1 and CDR2: PRHDT and FYEKMQ (reference sequence). V gave up 5 bases and J gave up 5 bases, with 18 bases separating them. The CDR3 is 15 amino acids. The CDR3 here is CASSLGRAGATEAFF. The CDR3 DNA is TGTGCCAGCAGCCTCGGACGAGCCGGGGCGACTGAAGCTTTCTTT.

This clone has just a few counts. The chain uses TRBV6-6 and TRBJ1-1; no definite D call. V was clipped by 6 bases and J by 1 base, with 15 bases between them. The CDR3 has 15 residues. CDR1 and CDR2 (germline): MNHNY, SVGAGI (reference sequence). The CDR3 reads CASRKEVSGNTEAFF. The DNA for the CDR3 is TGTGCCAGCAGAAAGGAGGTATCGGGGAACACTGAAGCTTTCTTT.

This chain uses TRBV5-1 with TRBJ1-6; the match to TRBD1 covers 9 bases. V trimming: 3 bases; J trimming: 10 bases; junction bases outside the gene matches: 11. Germline V CDR1 and CDR2: SGHRS, YFSETQ. This CDR3 is 16 amino acids long. CDR3 region: CASSSGTGTMDSPLHF. The CDR3 region has the DNA TGCGCCAGCAGCTCGGGGACAGGGACGATGGACTCACCCCTCCACTTT. The whole variable domain, remainder taken from reference TRBV5-1 and TRBJ1-6, is KAGVTQTPRYLIKTRGQQVTLSCSPISGHRSVSWYQQTPGQGLQFLFEYFSETQRNKGNFPGRFSGRQFSNSRSEMNVSTLELGDSALYLCASSSGTGTMDSPLHFGNGTRLTVT.